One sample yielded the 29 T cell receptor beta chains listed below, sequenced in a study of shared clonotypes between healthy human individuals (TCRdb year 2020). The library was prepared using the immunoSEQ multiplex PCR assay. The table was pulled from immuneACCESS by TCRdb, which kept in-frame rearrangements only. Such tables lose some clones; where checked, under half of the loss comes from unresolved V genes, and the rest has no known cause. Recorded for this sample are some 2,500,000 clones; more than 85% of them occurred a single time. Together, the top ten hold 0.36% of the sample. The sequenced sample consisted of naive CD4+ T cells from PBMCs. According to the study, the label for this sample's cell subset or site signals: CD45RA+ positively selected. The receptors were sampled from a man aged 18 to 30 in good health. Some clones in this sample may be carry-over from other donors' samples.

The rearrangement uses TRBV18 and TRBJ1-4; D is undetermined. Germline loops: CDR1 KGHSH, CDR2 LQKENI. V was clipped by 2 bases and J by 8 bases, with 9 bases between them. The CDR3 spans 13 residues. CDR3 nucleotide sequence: TGTGCCAGCTCACCAAACGCGGGAGAAAAACTGTTTTTT. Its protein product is CASSPNAGEKLFF. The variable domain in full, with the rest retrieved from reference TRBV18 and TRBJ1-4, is NAGVMQNPRHLVRRRGQEARLRCSPMKGHSHVYWYRQLPEEGLKFMVYLQKENIIDESGMPKERFSAEFPKEGPSILRIQQVVRGDSAAYFCASSPNAGEKLFFGSGTQLSVL.

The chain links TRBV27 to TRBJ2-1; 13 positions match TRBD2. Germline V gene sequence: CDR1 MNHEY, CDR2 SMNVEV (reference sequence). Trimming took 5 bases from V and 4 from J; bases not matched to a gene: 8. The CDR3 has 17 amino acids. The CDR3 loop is CASSTPGLAGLYNEQFF. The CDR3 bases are TGTGCCAGCAGTACTCCGGGACTAGCGGGACTATACAATGAGCAGTTCTTC.

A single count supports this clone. In nucleotides, the CDR3 is TGTGCCAGCAGCAGCGGGACAATTAGCAATCAGCCCCAGCATTTT. As protein: CASSSGTISNQPQHF. The J gene is TRBJ1-5, the V gene TRBV21-1. TRBV21-1 is classified as a pseudogene. The CDR3 sequence is 15 residues long.

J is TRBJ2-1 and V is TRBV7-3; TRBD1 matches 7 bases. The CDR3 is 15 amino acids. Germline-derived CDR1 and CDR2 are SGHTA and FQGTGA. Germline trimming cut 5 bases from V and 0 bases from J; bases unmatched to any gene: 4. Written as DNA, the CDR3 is TGTGCCAGCAGCAGACAGGGTTCCTCCTACAATGAGCAGTTCTTC. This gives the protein CASSRQGSSYNEQFF.

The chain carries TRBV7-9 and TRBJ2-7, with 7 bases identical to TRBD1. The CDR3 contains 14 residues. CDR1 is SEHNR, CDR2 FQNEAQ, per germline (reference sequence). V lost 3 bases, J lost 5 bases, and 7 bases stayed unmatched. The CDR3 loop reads CASSFDRVNDEQYF. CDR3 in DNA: TGTGCCAGCAGCTTTGACAGGGTTAACGACGAGCAGTACTTC.

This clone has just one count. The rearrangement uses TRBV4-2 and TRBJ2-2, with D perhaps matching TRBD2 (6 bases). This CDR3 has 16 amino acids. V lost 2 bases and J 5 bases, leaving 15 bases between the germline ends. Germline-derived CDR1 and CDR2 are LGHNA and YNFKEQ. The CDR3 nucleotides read TGTGCCAGCAGCCAATTCGCGGGAAGGGATACCGGGGAGCTGTTTTTT. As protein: CASSQFAGRDTGELFF.

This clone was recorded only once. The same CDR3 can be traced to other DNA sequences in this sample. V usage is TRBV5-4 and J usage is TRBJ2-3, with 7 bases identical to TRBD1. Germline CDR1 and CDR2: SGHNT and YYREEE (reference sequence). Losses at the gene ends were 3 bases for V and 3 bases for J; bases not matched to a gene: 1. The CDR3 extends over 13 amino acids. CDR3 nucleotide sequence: TGTGCCAGCAGCTGGGACAGAACAGATACGCAGTATTTT. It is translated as CASSWDRTDTQYF.

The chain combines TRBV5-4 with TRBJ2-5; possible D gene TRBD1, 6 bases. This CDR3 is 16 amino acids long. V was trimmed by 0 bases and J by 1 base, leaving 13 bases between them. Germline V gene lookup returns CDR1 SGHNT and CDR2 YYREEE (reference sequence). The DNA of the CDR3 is TGTGCCAGCAGCTTGGGGGGTGTGACAGGCCAAGAGACCCAGTACTTC. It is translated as CASSLGGVTGQETQYF. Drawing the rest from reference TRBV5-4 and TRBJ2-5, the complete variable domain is ETGVTQSPTHLIKTRGQQVTLRCSSQSGHNTVSWYQQALGQGPQFIFQYYREEENGRGNFPPRFSGLQFPNYSSELNVNALELDDSALYLCASSLGGVTGQETQYFGPGTRLLVL.

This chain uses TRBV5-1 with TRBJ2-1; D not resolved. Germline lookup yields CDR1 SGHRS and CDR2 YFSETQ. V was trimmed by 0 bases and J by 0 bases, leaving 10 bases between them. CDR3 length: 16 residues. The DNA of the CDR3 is TGCGCCAGCAGCTTGGGACTCCTCCCCTCCTACAATGAGCAGTTCTTC. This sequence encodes CASSLGLLPSYNEQFF.

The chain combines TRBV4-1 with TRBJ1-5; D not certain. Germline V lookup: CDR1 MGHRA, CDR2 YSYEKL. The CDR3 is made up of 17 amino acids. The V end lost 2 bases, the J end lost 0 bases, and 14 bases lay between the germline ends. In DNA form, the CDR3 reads TGCGCCAGCAGCCAATATCCCCCTGATTATAGCAATCAGCCCCAGCATTTT. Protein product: CASSQYPPDYSNQPQHF.

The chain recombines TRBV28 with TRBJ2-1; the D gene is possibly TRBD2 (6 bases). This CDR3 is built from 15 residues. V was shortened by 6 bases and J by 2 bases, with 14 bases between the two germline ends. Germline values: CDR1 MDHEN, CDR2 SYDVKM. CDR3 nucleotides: TGTGCCAGCAGCGGGGGTCTCGGCGCCTACAATGAGCAGTTCTTC. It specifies CASSGGLGAYNEQFF.

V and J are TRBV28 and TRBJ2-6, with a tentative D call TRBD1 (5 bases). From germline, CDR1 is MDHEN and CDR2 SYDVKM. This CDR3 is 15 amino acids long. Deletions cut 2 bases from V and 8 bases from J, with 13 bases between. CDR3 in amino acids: CASSLESAGSNVLTF. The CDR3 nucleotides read TGTGCCAGCAGTTTAGAGAGTGCAGGGTCCAACGTCCTGACTTTC.

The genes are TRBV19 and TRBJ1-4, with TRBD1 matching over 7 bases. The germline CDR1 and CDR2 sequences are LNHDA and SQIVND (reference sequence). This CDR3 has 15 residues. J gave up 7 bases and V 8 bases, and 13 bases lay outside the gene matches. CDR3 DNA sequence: TGTGCCAGTGCCCCAGGAGACAGGGTTGGTGAAAAACTGTTTTTT. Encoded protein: CASAPGDRVGEKLFF.

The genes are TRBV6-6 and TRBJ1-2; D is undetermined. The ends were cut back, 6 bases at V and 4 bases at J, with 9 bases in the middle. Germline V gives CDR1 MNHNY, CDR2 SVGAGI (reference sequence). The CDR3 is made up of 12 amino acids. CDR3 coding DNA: TGTGCCAGCAGCATGAGCGGCTATGGCTACACCTTC. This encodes CASSMSGYGYTF.

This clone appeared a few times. The CDR3 DNA is TGTGCCAGTCATACAGGGGTCATCGGGGAGCTGTTTTTT. It encodes CASHTGVIGELFF. This chain connects TRBV19 to TRBJ2-2; TRBD1 matches at 7 bases. Germline trimming cut 8 bases from V and 7 bases from J; bases unmatched to any gene: 7. The CDR3 consists of 13 residues. CDR1 and CDR2 from the germline V gene are LNHDA and SQIVND (reference sequence).

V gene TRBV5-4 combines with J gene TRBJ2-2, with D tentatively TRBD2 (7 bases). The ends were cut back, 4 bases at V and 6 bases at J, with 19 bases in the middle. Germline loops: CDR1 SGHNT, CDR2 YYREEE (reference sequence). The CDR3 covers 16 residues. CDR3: CASSPRGGAPAGELFF. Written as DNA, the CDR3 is TGTGCCAGCAGCCCAAGGGGGGGGGCCCCCGCCGGGGAGCTGTTTTTT.

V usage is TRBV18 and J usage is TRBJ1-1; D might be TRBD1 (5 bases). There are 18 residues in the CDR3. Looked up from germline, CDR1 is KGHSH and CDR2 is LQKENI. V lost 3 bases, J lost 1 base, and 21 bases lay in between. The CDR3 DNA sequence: TGTGCCAGCTCACCGATAGTAGGGCAGGGAATGAAGAACACTGAAGCTTTCTTT. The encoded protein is CASSPIVGQGMKNTEAFF.

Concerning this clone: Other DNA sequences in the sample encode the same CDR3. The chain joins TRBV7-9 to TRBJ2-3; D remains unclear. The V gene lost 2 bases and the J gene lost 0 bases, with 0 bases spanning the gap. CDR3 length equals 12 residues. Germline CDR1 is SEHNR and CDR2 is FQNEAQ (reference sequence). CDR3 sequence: CASSLSTDTQYF. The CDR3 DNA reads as TGTGCCAGCAGCTTAAGCACAGATACGCAGTATTTT. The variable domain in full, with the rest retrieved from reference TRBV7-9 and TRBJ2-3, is DTGVSQNPRHKITKRGQNVTFRCDPISEHNRLYWYRQTLGQGPEFLTYFQNEAQLEKSRLLSDRFSAERPKGSFSTLEIQRTEQGDSAMYLCASSLSTDTQYFGPGTRLTVL.

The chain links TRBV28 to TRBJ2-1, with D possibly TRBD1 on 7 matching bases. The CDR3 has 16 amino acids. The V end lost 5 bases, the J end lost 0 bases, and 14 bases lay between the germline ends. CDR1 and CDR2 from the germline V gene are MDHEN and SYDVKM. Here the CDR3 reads CASSPPGGGSYNEQFF. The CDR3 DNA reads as TGTGCCAGCAGTCCGCCAGGGGGAGGCTCCTACAATGAGCAGTTCTTC.

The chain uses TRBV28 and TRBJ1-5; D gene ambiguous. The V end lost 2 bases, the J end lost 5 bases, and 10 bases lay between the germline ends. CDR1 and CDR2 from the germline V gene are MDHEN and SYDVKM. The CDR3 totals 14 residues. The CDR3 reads CASSLGGRDQPQHF. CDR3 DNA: TGTGCCAGCAGTTTAGGAGGGAGGGATCAGCCCCAGCATTTT.

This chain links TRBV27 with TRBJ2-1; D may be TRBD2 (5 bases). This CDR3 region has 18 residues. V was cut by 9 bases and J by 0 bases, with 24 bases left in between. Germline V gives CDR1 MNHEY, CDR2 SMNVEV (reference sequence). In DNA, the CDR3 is TGTGCCAGACTGGGTCGAGCGGACGTTTTTAGCTCCTACAATGAGCAGTTCTTC. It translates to CARLGRADVFSSYNEQFF.

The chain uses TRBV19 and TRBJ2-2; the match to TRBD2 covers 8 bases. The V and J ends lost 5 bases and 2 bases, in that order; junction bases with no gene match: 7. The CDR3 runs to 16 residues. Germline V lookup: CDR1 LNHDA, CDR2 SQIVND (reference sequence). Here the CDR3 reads CASSFLAGTNTGELFF. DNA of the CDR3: TGTGCCAGTAGTTTCTTAGCGGGAACCAACACCGGGGAGCTGTTTTTT.

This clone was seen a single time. CDR3 nucleotides: TGTGCCAGCAGTAACACAGAGAACACTGAAGCTTTCTTT. This sequence encodes CASSNTENTEAFF. The V call is TRBV6-6, the J call TRBJ1-1; D is unclear. V was cut by 5 bases and J by 1 base, with 8 bases left in between. This CDR3 contains 13 residues. Looked up from germline, CDR1 is MNHNY and CDR2 is SVGAGI (reference sequence).

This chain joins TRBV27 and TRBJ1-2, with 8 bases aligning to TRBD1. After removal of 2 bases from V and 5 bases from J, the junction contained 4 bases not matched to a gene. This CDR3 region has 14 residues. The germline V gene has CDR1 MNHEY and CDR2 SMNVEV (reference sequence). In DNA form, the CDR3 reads TGTGCCAGCAGTTTACAGGGGGCCCCTTATGGCTACACCTTC. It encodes CASSLQGAPYGYTF.

CDR3: CASSYDRAYEKLFF. The CDR3 nucleotides are TGTGCCAGCAGTTACGACAGGGCGTATGAAAAACTGTTTTTT. V and J are TRBV6-5 and TRBJ1-4; 7 bases are a match to TRBD1. Looked up from germline, CDR1 is MNHEY and CDR2 is SVGAGI. The CDR3 length is 14 residues. The junction had 3 bases not matched to a gene; V was cut back by 2 bases and J by 6 bases.

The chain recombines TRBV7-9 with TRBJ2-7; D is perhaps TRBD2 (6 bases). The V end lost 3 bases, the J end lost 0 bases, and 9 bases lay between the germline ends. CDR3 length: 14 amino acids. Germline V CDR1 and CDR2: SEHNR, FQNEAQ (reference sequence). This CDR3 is CASSFGGTSYEQYF. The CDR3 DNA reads TGTGCCAGCAGCTTTGGCGGGACCTCCTACGAGCAGTACTTC.

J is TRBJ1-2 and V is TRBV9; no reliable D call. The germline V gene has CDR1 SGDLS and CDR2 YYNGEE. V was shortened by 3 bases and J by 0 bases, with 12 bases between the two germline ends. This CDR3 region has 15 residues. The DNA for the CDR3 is TGTGCCAGCAGCGGGGAGGTCGGGGCTAACTATGGCTACACCTTC. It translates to CASSGEVGANYGYTF.

Here the CDR3 DNA reads TGTGCCAGCTCCTGGGGGCAGGGTGCTGAAGCTTTCTTT. It translates to CASSWGQGAEAFF. This rearrangement joins TRBV18 to TRBJ1-1; TRBD1 might be the D (6 bases). The CDR3 runs to 13 residues. The V end was cut by 6 bases, the J end by 6 bases, with 14 bases between. Germline CDR1 and CDR2: KGHSH and LQKENI.

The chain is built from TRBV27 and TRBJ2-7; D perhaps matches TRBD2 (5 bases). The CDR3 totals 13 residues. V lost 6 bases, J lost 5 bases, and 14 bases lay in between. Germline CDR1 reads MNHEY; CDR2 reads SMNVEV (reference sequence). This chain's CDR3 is CASSLEGRHEQYF. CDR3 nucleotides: TGTGCCAGCAGCCTAGAGGGAAGGCACGAGCAGTACTTC.